This TCR beta chain was documented in a study of blood T cell repertoires in COVID-19. Study-wide background: From the United States, Italy and Spain came samples of acute and convalescent COVID-19. From T cells, B-cell-depleted T cells, or PBMCs came the material, which was cDNA or gDNA.

In the study's own analysis: Reference gene primers were amplified, and this amplification served to estimate nucleated cell counts. The protocol was immunoSEQ multiplex PCR, while the TCRdb copy is restricted to in-frame clones and leaves out a portion. The D gene and trimming were derived from the DNA, and the V and J assignments and clone size from that table. This table has roughly 38,000 clones, approximately 86% appearing once. Per germline, CDR1 SGDLS and CDR2 YYNGEE. V gave up 3 bases and J gave up 8 bases, with 12 bases separating them. The CDR3 length is 13 residues. Sequenced sample: peripheral blood. The source is a human donor in a cohort sampled during active COVID-19. V and J are TRBV9 and TRBJ2-1, with TRBD1 as a possible D gene (6 bases). Written as DNA, the CDR3 is TGTGCCAGCAGCGCACAGGGTTCTCATGAGCAGTTCTTC. Translating gives CASSAQGSHEQFF.